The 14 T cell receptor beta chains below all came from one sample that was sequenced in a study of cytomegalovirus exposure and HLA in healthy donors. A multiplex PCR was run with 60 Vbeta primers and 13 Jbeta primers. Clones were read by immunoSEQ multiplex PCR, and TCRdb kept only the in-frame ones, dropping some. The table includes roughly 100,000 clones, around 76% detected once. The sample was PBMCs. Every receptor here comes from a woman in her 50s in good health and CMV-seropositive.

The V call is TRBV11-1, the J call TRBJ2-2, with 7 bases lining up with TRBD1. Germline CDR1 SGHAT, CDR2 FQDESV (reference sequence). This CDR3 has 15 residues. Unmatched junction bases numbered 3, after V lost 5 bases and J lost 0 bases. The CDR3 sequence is CASSRDSTNTGELFF. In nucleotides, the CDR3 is TGTGCCAGCAGCCGGGACAGTACGAACACCGGGGAGCTGTTTTTT.

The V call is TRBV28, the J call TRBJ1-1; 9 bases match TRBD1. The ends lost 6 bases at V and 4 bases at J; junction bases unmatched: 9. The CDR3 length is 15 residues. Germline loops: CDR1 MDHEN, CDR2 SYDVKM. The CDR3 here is CASRGRDRVSTEAFF. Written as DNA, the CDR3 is TGTGCCAGCAGGGGCCGGGACAGGGTATCCACTGAAGCTTTCTTT.

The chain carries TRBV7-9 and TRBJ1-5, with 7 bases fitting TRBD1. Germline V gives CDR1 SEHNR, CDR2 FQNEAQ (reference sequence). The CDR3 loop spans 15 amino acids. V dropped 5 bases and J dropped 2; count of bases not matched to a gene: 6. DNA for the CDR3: TGTGCCAGCAGCGTGACAGGGCTAGGCAATCAGCCCCAGCATTTT. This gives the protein CASSVTGLGNQPQHF.

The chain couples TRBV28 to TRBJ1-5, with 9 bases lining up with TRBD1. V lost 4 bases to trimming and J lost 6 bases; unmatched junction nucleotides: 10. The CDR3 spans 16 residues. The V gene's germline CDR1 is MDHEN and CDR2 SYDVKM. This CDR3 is CASSSPGTGSGQPQHF. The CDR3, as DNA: TGTGCCAGCAGTTCACCCGGGACAGGGTCGGGTCAGCCCCAGCATTTT.

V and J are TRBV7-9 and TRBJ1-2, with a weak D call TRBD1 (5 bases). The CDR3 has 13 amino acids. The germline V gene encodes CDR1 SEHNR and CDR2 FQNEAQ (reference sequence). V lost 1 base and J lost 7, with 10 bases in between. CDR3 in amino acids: CASSLVTDSGYTF. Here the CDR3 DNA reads TGTGCCAGCAGCTTAGTGACAGACAGTGGCTACACCTTC.

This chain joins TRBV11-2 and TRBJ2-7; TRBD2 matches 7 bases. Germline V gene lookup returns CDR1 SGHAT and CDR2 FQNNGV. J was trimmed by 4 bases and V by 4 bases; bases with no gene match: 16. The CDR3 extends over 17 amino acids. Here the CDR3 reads CASSSLAGTNGGYEQYF. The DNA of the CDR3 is TGTGCCAGCAGCTCCTTGGCCGGGACTAACGGGGGATACGAGCAGTACTTC.

CDR3 protein: CAPWGEDYGYTF. Written as DNA, the CDR3 is TGTGCCCCCTGGGGGGAGGACTATGGCTACACCTTC. The chain uses TRBV21-1 and TRBJ1-2. TRBV21-1 is described as a pseudogene. The CDR3 is 12 residues long.

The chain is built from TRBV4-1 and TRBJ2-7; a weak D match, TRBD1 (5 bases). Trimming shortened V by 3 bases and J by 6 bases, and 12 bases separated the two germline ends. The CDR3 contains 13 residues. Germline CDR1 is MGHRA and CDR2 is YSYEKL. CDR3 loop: CASSQTRVREQYF. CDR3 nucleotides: TGCGCCAGCAGCCAGACCAGGGTACGCGAGCAGTACTTC.

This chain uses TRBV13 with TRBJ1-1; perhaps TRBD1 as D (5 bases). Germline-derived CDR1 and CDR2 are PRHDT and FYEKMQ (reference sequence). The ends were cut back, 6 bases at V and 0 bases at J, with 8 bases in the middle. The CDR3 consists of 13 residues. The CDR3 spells CASSVGVNTEAFF. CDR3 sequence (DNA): TGTGCCAGCAGTGTAGGGGTGAACACTGAAGCTTTCTTT.

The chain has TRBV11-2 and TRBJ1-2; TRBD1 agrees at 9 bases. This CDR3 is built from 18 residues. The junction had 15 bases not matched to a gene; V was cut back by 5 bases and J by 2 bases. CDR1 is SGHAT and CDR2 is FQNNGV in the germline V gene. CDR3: CASSPRGTTGGHNYGYTF. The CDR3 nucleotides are TGTGCCAGCAGCCCTAGAGGTACTACAGGGGGCCACAACTATGGCTACACCTTC.

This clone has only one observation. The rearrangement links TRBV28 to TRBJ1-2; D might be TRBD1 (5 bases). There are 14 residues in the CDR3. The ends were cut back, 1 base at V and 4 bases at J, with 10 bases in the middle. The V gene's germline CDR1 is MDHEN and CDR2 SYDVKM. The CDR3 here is CASSLSAGLYGYTF. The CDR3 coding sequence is TGTGCCAGCAGTTTATCCGCGGGGCTCTATGGCTACACCTTC.

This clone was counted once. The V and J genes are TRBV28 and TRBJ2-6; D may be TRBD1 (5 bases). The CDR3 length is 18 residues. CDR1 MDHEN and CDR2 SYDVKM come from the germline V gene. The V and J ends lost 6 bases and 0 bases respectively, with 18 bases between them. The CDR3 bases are TGTGCCAGCAGGGGAAAGGCAGGGTCCGCCTCTGGGGCCAACGTCCTGACTTTC. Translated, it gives CASRGKAGSASGANVLTF.

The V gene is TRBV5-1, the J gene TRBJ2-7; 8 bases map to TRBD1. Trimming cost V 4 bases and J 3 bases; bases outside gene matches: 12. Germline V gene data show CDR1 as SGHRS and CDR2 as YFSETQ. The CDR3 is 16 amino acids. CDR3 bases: TGCGCCAGCAGCCCTGGACAGGGCATAACGATCTACGAGCAGTACTTC. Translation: CASSPGQGITIYEQYF.

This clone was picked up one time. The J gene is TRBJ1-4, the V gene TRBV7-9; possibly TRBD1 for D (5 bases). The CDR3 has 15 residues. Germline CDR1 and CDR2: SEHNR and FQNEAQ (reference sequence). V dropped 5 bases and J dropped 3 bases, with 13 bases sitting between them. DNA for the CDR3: TGTGCCAGCAGCCAGAGTGGGGGGGCTAATGAAAAACTGTTTTTT. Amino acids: CASSQSGGANEKLFF.